Sequencing of this T cell receptor beta chain was carried out in a study of radiotherapy plus CTLA-4 blockade in lung cancer. Study-level information: Objective responses emerged in about 20% of patients, and around 31% attained disease control.

Libraries were prepared by immunoSEQ multiplex PCR; TCRdb keeps only in-frame clonotypes and omits some of them. The repertoire holds around 70,000 clones, with more than 70% as singletons. As concerns this clone: Its matching antigen is unknown.

General study points: TCR clones from tumors expanded in blood after radiotherapy plus ipilimumab. With interferon-beta, early dynamics of blood T cell clones were reported to best predict response.

It was focal radiation plus CTLA-4 blockade with ipilimumab that patients with chemo-refractory metastatic non-small-cell lung cancer received. The material sequenced was peripheral blood, taken from a patient treated with radiotherapy plus ipilimumab. The clonotype comes from a human donor with non-small cell lung cancer whose response to radiotherapy plus ipilimumab could not be evaluated. Some clones in this sample may be carry-over from other donors' samples.

Written as DNA, the CDR3 is TGTGCCTGGAGTACACCAGCCGTGGGCCAGTGGGAAAAACTGTTTTTT. Protein product: CAWSTPAVGQWEKLFF. This chain connects TRBV30 to TRBJ1-4; D call uncertain. V lost 2 bases and J 8 bases, leaving 21 bases between the germline ends. CDR1 is GTSNPN, CDR2 SVGIG, per germline (reference sequence). The CDR3 totals 16 residues.